The text below deals with one TCR beta chain. Its target is unknown. The record originates from a study of T cell responses to AZD1222 COVID-19 vaccine. Turning to the study itself: The analysis combined second doses at about 4 or about 12 weeks. Study-level points and caveats: Donors were mostly white British, more females; clonal diversity possibly underestimated.

Repertoires were generated with immunoSEQ multiplex PCR, while TCRdb's copy carries only in-frame clones and drops some. The sample contains about 120,000 clones, 80% to 95% of which appear only once. The CDR3 loop spans 14 amino acids. Germline-derived CDR1 and CDR2 are SEHNR and FQNEAQ (reference sequence). Trimming stripped 0 bases from V and 10 bases from J, with 13 bases between. This material consisted of peripheral blood, taken on day 0 of AZD1222 vaccination. This TCR came from an adult in good health. The chain carries TRBV7-9 and TRBJ2-1; D ambiguous. The CDR3 nucleotides read TGTGCCAGCAGCTTAGCTGTACATACCGGGGAGCAGTTCTTC. This gives the protein CASSLAVHTGEQFF.